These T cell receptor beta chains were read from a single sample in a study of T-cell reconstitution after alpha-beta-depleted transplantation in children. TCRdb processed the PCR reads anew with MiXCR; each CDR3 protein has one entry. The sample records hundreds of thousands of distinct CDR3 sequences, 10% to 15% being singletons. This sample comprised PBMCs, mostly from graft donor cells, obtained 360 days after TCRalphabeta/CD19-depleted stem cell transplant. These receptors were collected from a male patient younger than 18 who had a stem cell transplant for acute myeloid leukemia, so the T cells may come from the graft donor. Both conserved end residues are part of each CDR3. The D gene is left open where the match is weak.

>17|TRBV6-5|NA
CASSYSSNREPTGELFF
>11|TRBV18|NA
CASSPVETQYF
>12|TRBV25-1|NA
CASSQLGDTQYF
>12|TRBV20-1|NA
CSASKGYNEQFF
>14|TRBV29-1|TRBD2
CSAPLAGVIDTQYF
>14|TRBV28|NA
CASSFRSQPYGYTF
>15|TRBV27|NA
CASSLSGGGPYEQYF
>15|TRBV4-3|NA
CASSRQDRGHYEQYF
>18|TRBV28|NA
CASSFGVPRVVLYPGYTF
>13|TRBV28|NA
CASRDGPGYGYTF
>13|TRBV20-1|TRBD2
CSADTSGVYEQYF
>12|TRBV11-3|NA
CASSLDHSEQFF
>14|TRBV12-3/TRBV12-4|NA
CASRPGPLVGEQYF
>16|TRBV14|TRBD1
CASREHTGTGGNEQFF
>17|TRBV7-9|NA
CASSFSGSDNGAYEQYF
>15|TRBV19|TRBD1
CASSPDDRVGETQYF
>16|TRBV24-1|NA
CATSDLRRHSNQPQHF
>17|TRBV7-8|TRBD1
CASSPTTLTGRTYEQYF
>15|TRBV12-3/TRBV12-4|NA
CASSPGGLSSYEQYF
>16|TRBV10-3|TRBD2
CAISESGRASTDTQYF
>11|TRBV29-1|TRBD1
CSVDRAYGYTF
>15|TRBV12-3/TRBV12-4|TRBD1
CASSLRDRGWDTQYF
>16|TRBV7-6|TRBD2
CASSLESAGGSYEQYF
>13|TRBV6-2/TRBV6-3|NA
CASNIQENTEAFF
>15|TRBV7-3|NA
CASSYMGGVTDTQYF
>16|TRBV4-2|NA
CASSQDPGAGANVLTF
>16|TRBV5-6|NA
CASSFEWIGDNNEQFF
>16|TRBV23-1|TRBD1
CASSQGQGADTGELFF
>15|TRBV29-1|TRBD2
CSVGYRAGEGDTQYF
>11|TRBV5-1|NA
CASNSINEQFF
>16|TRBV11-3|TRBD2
CASSFVGRESGGEQFF
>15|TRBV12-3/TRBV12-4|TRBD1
CASSSQGAFTDTQYF
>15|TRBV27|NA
CASRATSSGANVLTF
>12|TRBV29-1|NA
CSVVGGGTEAFF
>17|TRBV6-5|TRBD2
CASSYFLASGAGDTQYF
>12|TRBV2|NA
CASSRQGNEQFF
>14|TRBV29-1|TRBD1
CSVRKGTGAYEQYF
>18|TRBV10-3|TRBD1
CAISVDRVGVNSNQPQHF
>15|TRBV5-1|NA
CASSPGWGLYNEQFF
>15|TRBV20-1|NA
CSASLRTNSYNEQFF
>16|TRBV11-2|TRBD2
CASSLPRLAGVNEQYF
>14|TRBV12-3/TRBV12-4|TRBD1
CASSLGDSGYEQYF
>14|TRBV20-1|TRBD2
CSARAGLARKTQYF
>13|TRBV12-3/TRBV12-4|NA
CASMVSRTVEQYF
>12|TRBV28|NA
CASSLPFYEQYF
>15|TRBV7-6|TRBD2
CASSRDLGGAYEQYF
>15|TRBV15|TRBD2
CATSRVAGGGMEQYF
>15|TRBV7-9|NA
CASSSPGRVGTEAFF
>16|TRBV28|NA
CASSLIGGTTGNTIYF
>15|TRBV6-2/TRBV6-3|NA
CASSSTGGGANVLTF
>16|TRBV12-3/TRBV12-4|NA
CASIPTAPLNTGELFF
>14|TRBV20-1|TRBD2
CSAVTETSSRRQFF